These 7 T cell receptor beta chains share one sample of origin, sequenced in a study of OX40 agonist ivuxolimab in advanced cancers. Clones were sequenced by immunoSEQ multiplex PCR, and TCRdb holds only the in-frame ones, with some missing. The sample has 60,000 or so clones, roughly 84% seen once. Sample: CD4+ or CD8+ T cells sorted from blood, taken in a trial of the OX40 agonist ivuxolimab. These receptors all stem from an adult with an advanced solid tumor such as melanoma, head and neck, liver or kidney cancer.

The chain couples TRBV6-5 to TRBJ1-1; 7 positions match TRBD1. V was pared by 2 bases and J by 10 bases, with 4 bases of the junction left unmatched. The germline V gene encodes CDR1 MNHEY and CDR2 SVGAGI. The CDR3 runs 12 residues. The CDR3 loop reads CASSYAGQRAFF. The CDR3 region has the DNA TGTGCCAGCAGTTACGCGGGACAGAGAGCTTTCTTT.

The chain couples TRBV5-6 to TRBJ2-5; the match to TRBD2 covers 7 bases. CDR1 and CDR2 from the germline V gene are SGHDT and YYEEEE. V was pared by 1 base and J by 2 bases, with 8 bases of the junction left unmatched. This CDR3 contains 16 residues. CDR3 residues: CASSLPGASGQETQYF. The CDR3 region has the DNA TGTGCCAGCAGCTTGCCCGGGGCTAGCGGACAAGAGACCCAGTACTTC.

The rearrangement links TRBV7-9 to TRBJ2-3, with TRBD2 matching 7 bases. The junction had 6 bases not matched to a gene; V was cut back by 3 bases and J by 6 bases. From germline, CDR1 is SEHNR and CDR2 FQNEAQ (reference sequence). The CDR3 is made up of 14 amino acids. The DNA of the CDR3 is TGTGCCAGCAGCTTGTCGACTAGCCTGGATACGCAGTATTTT. Encoded protein: CASSLSTSLDTQYF.

The J gene is TRBJ2-2, the V gene TRBV11-1; perhaps TRBD1 as D (6 bases). Germline-derived CDR1 and CDR2 are SGHAT and FQDESV (reference sequence). The V gene lost 5 bases and the J gene lost 4 bases, with 11 bases spanning the gap. The CDR3 is 14 amino acids. Here the CDR3 reads CASSPDRTTGELFF. As DNA, the CDR3 is TGTGCCAGCAGCCCTGACAGGACCACCGGGGAGCTGTTTTTT. Filled out from reference TRBV11-1 and TRBJ2-2, the complete variable domain reads EAEVAQSPRYKITEKSQAVAFWCDPISGHATLYWYRQILGQGPELLVQFQDESVVDDSQLPKDRFSAERLKGVDSTLKIQPAELGDSAMYLCASSPDRTTGELFFGEGSRLTVL.

This clone was picked up a small number of times. The chain is built from TRBV29-1 and TRBJ1-2; a weak D match, TRBD1 (5 bases). The germline gives CDR1 SQVTM, CDR2 ANQGSEA. The CDR3 consists of 13 residues. The CDR3 sequence: CTPGGERGYGYTF. DNA for the CDR3: TGCACCCCGGGGGGGGAGAGGGGCTATGGCTACACCTTC.

This clone was observed once. This chain links TRBV19 with TRBJ2-2; no reliable D call. The CDR3 runs 13 residues. The V gene lost 6 bases and the J gene lost 1 base, with 6 bases spanning the gap. Germline assignment: CDR1 LNHDA and CDR2 SQIVND (reference sequence). This CDR3 reads CASSSLNTGELFF. The CDR3 DNA reads as TGTGCCAGTAGCTCCTTGAACACCGGGGAGCTGTTTTTT.

This sequence joins TRBV12-5 and TRBJ1-2; no firm D call. The CDR3 has 13 amino acids. Germline assignment: CDR1 LGHNT and CDR2 FRNRAP. Trimming shortened V by 7 bases and J by 2 bases, and 11 bases separated the two germline ends. CDR3 nucleotides: TGTGCTAGTGCTAATGGGGAGAACTATGGCTACACCTTC. This codes for CASANGENYGYTF. The complete variable domain, with remaining parts taken from reference TRBV12-5 and TRBJ1-2, reads DARVTQTPRHKVTEMGQEVTMRCQPILGHNTVFWYRQTMMQGLELLAYFRNRAPLDDSGMPKDRFSAEMPDATLATLKIQPSEPRDSAVYFCASANGENYGYTFGSGTRLTVV.